These 19 T cell receptor beta chains originate from one sample sequenced in a study of blood T cell repertoires in COVID-19. TCRdb keeps only in-frame clones here, not all; method: immunoSEQ multiplex PCR. The top ten clones hold 6% to 9.5% of a sample with some 70,000 clones, roughly nine tenths of them seen once. Sequencing was done on a sample of peripheral blood. The receptors were gathered from a human donor in a cohort sampled during active COVID-19.

The CDR3 DNA reads TGTGCCAGCAGCTTTCTTGTAGGGGGAACAGTTAATGAAAAACTGTTTTTT. Residues: CASSFLVGGTVNEKLFF. The chain combines TRBV7-9 with TRBJ1-4; D may be TRBD1 (6 bases). The V end lost 3 bases, the J end lost 4 bases, and 18 bases lay between the germline ends. The CDR3 length is 17 residues. Germline V lookup: CDR1 SEHNR, CDR2 FQNEAQ (reference sequence).

The genes are TRBV7-2 and TRBJ2-7, with 10 bases fitting TRBD1. Germline lookup yields CDR1 SGHTA and CDR2 FQGNSA. The CDR3 is 14 amino acids. Trimming removed 7 bases from V and 6 bases from J; junction bases left unmatched: 9. CDR3 loop: CASTEDRGRFEQYF. The CDR3 DNA sequence: TGTGCCAGCACTGAAGACAGGGGGCGCTTCGAGCAGTACTTC.

This clone was detected only once. The CDR3: CASSLELGSSYEQYF. The CDR3 DNA reads as TGTGCCAGCAGCTTGGAGCTAGGCAGCTCCTACGAGCAGTACTTC. V is TRBV5-4 and J is TRBJ2-7, with no clear D. The CDR3 consists of 15 residues. V lost 0 bases and J 0 bases, leaving 10 bases between the germline ends. CDR1 and CDR2 from the germline V gene are SGHNT and YYREEE (reference sequence).

To note about this clone: Additional DNA sequences in this sample encode the identical CDR3. The chain employs TRBV28 and TRBJ2-1; TRBD2 aligns across 9 bases. The ends lost 8 bases at V and 3 bases at J; junction bases unmatched: 11. The CDR3 sequence is 16 residues long. CDR1 is MDHEN, CDR2 SYDVKM, per germline. CDR3 coding DNA: TGTGCCAGCTACCAAGGAGGAGCGGGAGGCTACAATGAGCAGTTCTTC. This gives the protein CASYQGGAGGYNEQFF.

This clone was counted a single time. The chain has TRBV19 and TRBJ2-5, with 10 bases that match TRBD1. There are 16 residues in the CDR3. Germline V CDR1 and CDR2: LNHDA, SQIVND (reference sequence). V dropped 6 bases and J dropped 5; count of bases not matched to a gene: 12. CDR3: CASRQSGQGFAETQYF. In DNA form, the CDR3 reads TGTGCCAGTAGACAATCGGGACAGGGGTTTGCGGAGACCCAGTACTTC.

The V call is TRBV12-3 or TRBV12-4, the J call TRBJ2-2, with a possible D match to TRBD1 (5 bases). This CDR3 has 13 residues. The ends were cut back, 6 bases at V and 1 base at J, with 6 bases in the middle. The CDR3 here is CASSTGNTGELFF. The CDR3 DNA sequence: TGTGCCAGCAGCACAGGGAACACCGGGGAGCTGTTTTTT.

CDR3 sequence (DNA): TGTGCCAGCAGAACTCTGACTAGATTGAGCGAGCAGTACTTC. Protein: CASRTLTRLSEQYF. This chain uses TRBV5-8 with TRBJ2-7; TRBD2 might be the D (6 bases). V was cut by 5 bases and J by 6 bases, with 18 bases left in between. Germline V gene data show CDR1 as SGHTS and CDR2 as YDEGEE. The CDR3 spans 14 residues.

This clone has a single count. CDR3 sequence (DNA): TGTGCCAGTGACCCAAGGTCAGGGTGGCCGACGAACACCGGGGAGCTGTTTTTT. Amino acids: CASDPRSGWPTNTGELFF. This chain uses TRBV7-9 with TRBJ2-2; D is possibly TRBD1 (5 bases). The germline gives CDR1 SEHNR, CDR2 FQNEAQ (reference sequence). The germline V and J ends were trimmed by 9 bases and 0 bases, with 23 bases remaining between them. This CDR3 region has 18 residues.

The chain joins TRBV18 to TRBJ1-2, with 11 bases fitting TRBD1. The CDR3 is 14 residues long. Losses at the gene ends were 1 base for V and 13 bases for J; bases not matched to a gene: 8. CDR1 KGHSH and CDR2 LQKENI come from the germline V gene. CDR3 sequence: CASSPQSGQGAGTF. In DNA, the CDR3 is TGTGCCAGCTCACCACAAAGCGGACAGGGGGCTGGCACCTTC.

The CDR3 sequence is CASSQGSSTGNEQFF. CDR3 sequence (DNA): TGCGCCAGCAGCCAAGGGTCTAGCACGGGCAATGAGCAGTTCTTC. The chain employs TRBV4-3 and TRBJ2-1, with a possible D match to TRBD2 (5 bases). The CDR3 totals 15 residues. Trimming cost V 1 base and J 6 bases, with 13 bases left between them. From germline, CDR1 is LGHNA and CDR2 YSLEER.

The rearrangement uses TRBV19 and TRBJ2-1; perhaps TRBD2 as D (6 bases). V was trimmed by 5 bases and J by 0 bases, leaving 23 bases between them. This CDR3 region has 19 residues. Germline-derived CDR1 and CDR2 are LNHDA and SQIVND (reference sequence). CDR3 amino acids: CASSPRSSGRQSSYNEQFF. CDR3 DNA: TGTGCCAGTAGTCCCCGGAGTAGCGGACGTCAAAGCTCCTACAATGAGCAGTTCTTC.

The rearrangement joins TRBV7-9 to TRBJ2-3, with TRBD2 identical over 9 bases. CDR1 and CDR2 (germline): SEHNR, FQNEAQ (reference sequence). Trimming took 7 bases from V and 6 from J; bases not matched to a gene: 14. The CDR3 covers 16 residues. The CDR3 protein is CASTFSGGSPRDTQYF. DNA for the CDR3: TGTGCCAGCACCTTCAGCGGGGGGTCGCCCAGGGATACGCAGTATTTT. Looking up the rest from reference TRBV7-9 and TRBJ2-3 gives the full variable domain: DTGVSQNPRHKITKRGQNVTFRCDPISEHNRLYWYRQTLGQGPEFLTYFQNEAQLEKSRLLSDRFSAERPKGSFSTLEIQRTEQGDSAMYLCASTFSGGSPRDTQYFGPGTRLTVL.

This clone was observed a few times. The chain couples TRBV18 to TRBJ1-1, with D perhaps TRBD1 (6 bases). Looked up from germline, CDR1 is KGHSH and CDR2 is LQKENI. V shed 5 bases and J shed 1 base, with 8 bases lying between them. The CDR3 has 13 amino acids. Written as DNA, the CDR3 is TGTGCCAGCTCAGTGACAGGGAACACTGAAGCTTTCTTT. Its protein product is CASSVTGNTEAFF.

This sequence joins TRBV7-8 and TRBJ2-1, with 8 bases that match TRBD2. This CDR3 has 15 amino acids. V shed 3 bases, J shed 3 bases, and the junction held 4 bases outside the gene matches. Germline CDR1 and CDR2: SGHVS and FQNEAQ. CDR3 in DNA: TGTGCCAGCAGCTTGTCCGGGACTAGCTACAATGAGCAGTTCTTC. Protein product: CASSLSGTSYNEQFF.

The chain employs TRBV5-8 and TRBJ2-1, with 10 bases identical to TRBD2. Unmatched junction bases numbered 7, after V lost 1 base and J lost 6 bases. The CDR3 contains 16 residues. The germline CDR1 and CDR2 sequences are SGHTS and YDEGEE. The CDR3 DNA reads as TGTGCCAGCAGCTTGTTGCTAGCGGGAGAGTCCAATGAGCAGTTCTTC. Translating it yields CASSLLLAGESNEQFF.

V usage is TRBV5-1 and J usage is TRBJ2-2, with D perhaps matching TRBD2 (6 bases). The CDR3 is 15 residues long. V was trimmed by 3 bases and J by 4 bases, leaving 13 bases between them. Germline assignment: CDR1 SGHRS and CDR2 YFSETQ. The CDR3 here is CASSSRQGGTGELFF. DNA for the CDR3: TGCGCCAGCAGCTCTAGGCAGGGAGGCACCGGGGAGCTGTTTTTT.

The V call is TRBV19, the J call TRBJ2-5, with 7 bases that match TRBD1. The junction had 6 bases not matched to a gene; V was cut back by 6 bases and J by 2 bases. The CDR3 loop spans 14 amino acids. Germline V gives CDR1 LNHDA, CDR2 SQIVND (reference sequence). The DNA for the CDR3 is TGTGCCAGTAGCCACCCGGGACAGCAAGAGACCCAGTACTTC. Its translation: CASSHPGQQETQYF. The full variable domain, in which reference TRBV19 and TRBJ2-5 provide the parts outside the CDR3, is DGGITQSPKYLFRKEGQNVTLSCEQNLNHDAMYWYRQDPGQGLRLIYYSQIVNDFQKGDIAEGYSVSREKKESFPLTVTSAQKNPTAFYLCASSHPGQQETQYFGPGTRLLVL.

This clone was counted a single time. The chain carries TRBV7-9 and TRBJ2-5; D ambiguous. V lost 5 bases and J 9 bases, leaving 10 bases between the germline ends. The CDR3 runs 11 residues. Per the germline V gene, CDR1 is SEHNR and CDR2 is FQNEAQ (reference sequence). DNA of the CDR3: TGTGCCAGCAGCCGTCAAACAGCCCAGTACTTC. Translating it yields CASSRQTAQYF.

This chain joins TRBV5-4 and TRBJ2-4; 7 bases map to TRBD1. The germline V gene encodes CDR1 SGHNT and CDR2 YYREEE (reference sequence). The CDR3 has 13 residues. The junction had 2 bases not matched to a gene; V was cut back by 0 bases and J by 8 bases. The CDR3 here is CASSLGQGDIQYF. Written as DNA, the CDR3 is TGTGCCAGCAGCTTGGGGCAGGGGGACATTCAGTACTTC.